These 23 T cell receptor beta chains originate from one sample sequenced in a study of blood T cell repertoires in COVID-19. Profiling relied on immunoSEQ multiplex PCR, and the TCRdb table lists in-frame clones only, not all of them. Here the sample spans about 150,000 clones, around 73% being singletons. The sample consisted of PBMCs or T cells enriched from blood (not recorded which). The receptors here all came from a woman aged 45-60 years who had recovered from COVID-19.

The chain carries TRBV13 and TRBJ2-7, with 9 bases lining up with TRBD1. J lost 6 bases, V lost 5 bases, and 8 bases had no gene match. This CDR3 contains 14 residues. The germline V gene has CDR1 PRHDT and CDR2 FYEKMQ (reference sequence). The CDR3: CASSRAGTGFEQYF. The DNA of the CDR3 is TGTGCCAGCAGCAGGGCCGGGACAGGGTTCGAGCAGTACTTC.

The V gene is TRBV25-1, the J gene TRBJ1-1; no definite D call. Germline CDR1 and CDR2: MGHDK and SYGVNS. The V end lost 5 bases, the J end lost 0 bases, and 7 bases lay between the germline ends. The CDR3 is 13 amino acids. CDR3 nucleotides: TGTGCCAGCAGTAGACACGTGAACACTGAAGCTTTCTTT. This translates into CASSRHVNTEAFF.

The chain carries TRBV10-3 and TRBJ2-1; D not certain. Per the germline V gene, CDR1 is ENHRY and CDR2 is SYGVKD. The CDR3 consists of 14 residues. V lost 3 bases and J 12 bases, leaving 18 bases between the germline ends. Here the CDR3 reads CAISEVVERSRQFF. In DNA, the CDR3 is TGTGCCATCAGTGAAGTCGTCGAACGAAGTAGGCAGTTCTTC.

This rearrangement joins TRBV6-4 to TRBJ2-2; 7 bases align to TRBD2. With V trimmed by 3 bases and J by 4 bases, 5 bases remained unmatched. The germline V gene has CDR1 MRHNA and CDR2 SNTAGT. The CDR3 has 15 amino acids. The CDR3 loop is CASSERGDSTGELFF. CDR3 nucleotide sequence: TGTGCCAGCAGTGAACGGGGGGATAGCACCGGGGAGCTGTTTTTT.

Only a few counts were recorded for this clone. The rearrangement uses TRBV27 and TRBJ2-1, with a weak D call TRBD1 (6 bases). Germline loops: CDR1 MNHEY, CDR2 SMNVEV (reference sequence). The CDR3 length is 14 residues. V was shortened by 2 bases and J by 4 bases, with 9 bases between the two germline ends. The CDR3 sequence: CASSLRGQYNEQFF. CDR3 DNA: TGTGCCAGCAGTTTAAGGGGACAATACAATGAGCAGTTCTTC.

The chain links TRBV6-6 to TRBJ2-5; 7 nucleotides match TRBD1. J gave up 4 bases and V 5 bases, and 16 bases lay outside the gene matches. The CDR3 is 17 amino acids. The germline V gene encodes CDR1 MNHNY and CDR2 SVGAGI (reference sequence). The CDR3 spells CASSLTYGQEARETQYF. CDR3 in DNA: TGTGCCAGCAGTCTCACCTACGGACAGGAGGCCCGAGAGACCCAGTACTTC.

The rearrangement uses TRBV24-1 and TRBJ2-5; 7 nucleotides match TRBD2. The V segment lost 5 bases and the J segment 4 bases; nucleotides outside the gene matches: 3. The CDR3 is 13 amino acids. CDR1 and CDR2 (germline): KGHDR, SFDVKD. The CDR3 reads CATSGGGRETQYF. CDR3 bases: TGTGCCACCAGTGGGGGGGGTCGAGAGACCCAGTACTTC.

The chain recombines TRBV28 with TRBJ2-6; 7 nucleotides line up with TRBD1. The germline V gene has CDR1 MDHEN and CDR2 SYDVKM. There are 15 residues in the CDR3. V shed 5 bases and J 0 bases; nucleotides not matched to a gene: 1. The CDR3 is CASSQGDSGANVLTF. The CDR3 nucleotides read TGTGCCAGCAGTCAGGGGGACTCTGGGGCCAACGTCCTGACTTTC.

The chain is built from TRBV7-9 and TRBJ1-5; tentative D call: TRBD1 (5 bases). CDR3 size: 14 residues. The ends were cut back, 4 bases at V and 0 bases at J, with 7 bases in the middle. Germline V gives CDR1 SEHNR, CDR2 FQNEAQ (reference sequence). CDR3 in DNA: TGTGCCAGCAGCTCGACAGTTAGCAATCAGCCCCAGCATTTT. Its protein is CASSSTVSNQPQHF.

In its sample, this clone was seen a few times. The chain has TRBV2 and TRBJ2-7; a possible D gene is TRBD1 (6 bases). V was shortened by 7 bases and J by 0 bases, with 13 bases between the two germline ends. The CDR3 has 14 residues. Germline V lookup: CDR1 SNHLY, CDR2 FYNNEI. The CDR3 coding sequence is TGTGCCAGCACCTGGGACATTTTCTCCTACGAGCAGTACTTC. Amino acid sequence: CASTWDIFSYEQYF.

The CDR3 nucleotides are TGCGCCAGCAGCCAAGATGAGATGAGTCCTAGCGGGGACCTGGGGGGCGGGGAGCTGTTTTTT. Its translation is CASSQDEMSPSGDLGGGELFF. This sequence joins TRBV4-1 and TRBJ2-2, with 9 bases that match TRBD2. CDR3 length: 21 residues. The J segment lost 7 bases and the V segment lost 0 bases, leaving 21 bases of the junction unmatched. Germline V lookup: CDR1 MGHRA, CDR2 YSYEKL.

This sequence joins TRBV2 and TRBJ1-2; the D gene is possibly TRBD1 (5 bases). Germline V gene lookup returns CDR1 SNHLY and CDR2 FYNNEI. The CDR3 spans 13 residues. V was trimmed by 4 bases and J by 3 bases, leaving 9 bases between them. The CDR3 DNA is TGTGCCAGCAGTGGCAGGGAGGACTATGGCTACACCTTC. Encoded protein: CASSGREDYGYTF.

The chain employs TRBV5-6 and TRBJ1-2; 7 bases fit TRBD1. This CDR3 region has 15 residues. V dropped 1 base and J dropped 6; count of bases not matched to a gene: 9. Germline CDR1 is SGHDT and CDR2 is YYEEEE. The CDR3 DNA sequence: TGTGCCAGCAGCTTGATTCGCGGGGACAGAGATGGCTACACCTTC. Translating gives CASSLIRGDRDGYTF.

In nucleotides, the CDR3 is TGCGCCAGCAGCCCAAGGACAGCCCGCTACGAGCAGTACTTC. It is translated as CASSPRTARYEQYF. The rearrangement joins TRBV5-1 to TRBJ2-7; TRBD1 is a possible D gene (6 bases). V was cut by 4 bases and J by 3 bases, with 14 bases left in between. The V gene's germline CDR1 is SGHRS and CDR2 YFSETQ. The CDR3 has 14 amino acids.

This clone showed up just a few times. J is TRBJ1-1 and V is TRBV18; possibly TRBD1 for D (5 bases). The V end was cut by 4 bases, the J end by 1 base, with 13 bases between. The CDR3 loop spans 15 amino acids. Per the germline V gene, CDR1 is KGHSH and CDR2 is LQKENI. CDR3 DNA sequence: TGTGCCAGCTCACAGCGGGGACCGACGAACACTGAAGCTTTCTTT. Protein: CASSQRGPTNTEAFF.

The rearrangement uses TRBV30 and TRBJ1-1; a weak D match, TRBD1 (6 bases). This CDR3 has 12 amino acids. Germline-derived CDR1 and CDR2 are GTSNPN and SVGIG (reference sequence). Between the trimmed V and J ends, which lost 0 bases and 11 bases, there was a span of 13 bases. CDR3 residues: CAWSVQGQGAFF. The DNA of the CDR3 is TGTGCCTGGAGTGTACAGGGACAAGGGGCTTTCTTT.

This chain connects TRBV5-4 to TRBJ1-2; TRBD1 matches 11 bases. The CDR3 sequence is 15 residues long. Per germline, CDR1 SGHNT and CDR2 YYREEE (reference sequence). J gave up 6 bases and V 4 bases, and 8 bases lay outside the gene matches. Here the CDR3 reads CASSTRTGGAHGYTF. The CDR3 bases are TGTGCCAGCAGCACCAGGACAGGGGGCGCGCATGGCTACACCTTC.

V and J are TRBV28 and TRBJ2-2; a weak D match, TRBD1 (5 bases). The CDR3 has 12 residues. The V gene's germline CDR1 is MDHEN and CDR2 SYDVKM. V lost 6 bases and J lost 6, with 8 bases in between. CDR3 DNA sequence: TGTGCCAGCAGCAGGGAAGCCGGGGAGCTGTTTTTT. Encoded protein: CASSREAGELFF. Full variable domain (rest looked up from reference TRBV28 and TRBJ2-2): DVKVTQSSRYLVKRTGEKVFLECVQDMDHENMFWYRQDPGLGLRLIYFSYDVKMKEKGDIPEGYSVSREKKERFSLILESASTNQTSMYLCASSREAGELFFGEGSRLTVL.

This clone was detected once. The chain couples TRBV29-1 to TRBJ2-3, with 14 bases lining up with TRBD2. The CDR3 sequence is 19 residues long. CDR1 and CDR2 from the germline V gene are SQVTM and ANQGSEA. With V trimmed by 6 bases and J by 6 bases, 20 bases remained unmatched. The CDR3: CSVLPGLAGGWREADTQYF. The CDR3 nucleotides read TGCAGCGTCCTGCCCGGACTAGCGGGGGGTTGGCGAGAGGCGGATACGCAGTATTTT.

CDR3 DNA sequence: TGTGCCAGCAGCCTATCGGACAGCTCTGGAAACACCATATATTTT. It codes for CASSLSDSSGNTIYF. This chain connects TRBV2 to TRBJ1-3, with D perhaps TRBD1 (6 bases). CDR1 and CDR2 from the germline V gene are SNHLY and FYNNEI. Trimming pared 6 bases from V and 0 bases from J, leaving 12 bases between. This CDR3 region has 15 residues.

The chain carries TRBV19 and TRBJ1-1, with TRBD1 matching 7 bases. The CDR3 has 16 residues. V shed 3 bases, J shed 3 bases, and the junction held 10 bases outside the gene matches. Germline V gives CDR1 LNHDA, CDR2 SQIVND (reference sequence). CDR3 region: CASSMRGRRGYTEAFF. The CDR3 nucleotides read TGTGCCAGTAGTATGAGGGGGCGCCGGGGGTACACTGAAGCTTTCTTT.

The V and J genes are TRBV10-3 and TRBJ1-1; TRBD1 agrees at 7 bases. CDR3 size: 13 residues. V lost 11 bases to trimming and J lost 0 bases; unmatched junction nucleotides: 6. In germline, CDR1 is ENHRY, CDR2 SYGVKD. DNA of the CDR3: TGTGCCGTAAGGGGACAGATGAACACTGAAGCTTTCTTT. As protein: CAVRGQMNTEAFF.

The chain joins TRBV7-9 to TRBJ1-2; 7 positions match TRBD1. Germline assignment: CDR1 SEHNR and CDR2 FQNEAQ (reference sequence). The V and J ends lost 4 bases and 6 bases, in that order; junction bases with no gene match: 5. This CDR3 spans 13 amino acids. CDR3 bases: TGTGCCAGCAGCTCGACAGGGTCCAATGGCTACACCTTC. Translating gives CASSSTGSNGYTF.